These 2 T cell receptor beta chains originate from one sample sequenced in a study of blood T cell repertoires in COVID-19 (dated by TCRdb to 2018 to 2021). Library preparation was by the immunoSEQ multiplex PCR assay. The table comes from immuneACCESS by way of TCRdb, which keeps in-frame sequences with V and J called. Part of the clones is missing from these tables; in studies checked, under half for an unresolved V gene and the rest for unknown reasons. This sample gives roughly 200,000 clones in total; roughly 89% of them show up just once. Jointly, the top ten make up approximately 6.2% of the sample. Sequencing input: peripheral blood. The receptors here all came from a man between 60 and 70 years old who had recovered from COVID-19.

The chain's CDR3 is CASSFATSGNNEQFF. The CDR3 nucleotides read TGTGCCAGCAGTTTCGCGACTAGCGGGAACAATGAGCAGTTCTTC. The chain couples TRBV28 to TRBJ2-1, with TRBD2 identical over 11 bases. Trimming at V came to 3 bases and at J to 5 bases, leaving 3 bases not matched to a gene. Germline V gives CDR1 MDHEN, CDR2 SYDVKM. This CDR3 has 15 amino acids.

V is TRBV2 and J is TRBJ2-1; TRBD2 matches at 8 bases. Germline-derived CDR1 and CDR2 are SNHLY and FYNNEI. V shed 7 bases, J shed 6 bases, and the junction held 8 bases outside the gene matches. CDR3 length: 14 amino acids. CDR3 amino acids: CASTGQRETNEQFF. The CDR3 nucleotides read TGTGCCAGCACCGGCCAGCGGGAGACCAATGAGCAGTTCTTC.